This is a list of T cell receptor beta chains from one sample in a study of blood T cell repertoires in COVID-19. The method was immunoSEQ multiplex PCR; TCRdb's version includes in-frame clones alone and lacks a portion of them. Counted here are under 300,000 clones, roughly 80% occurring once; the ten biggest clones make up roughly 3.4%. The specimen sequenced was peripheral blood. The receptor set was obtained from a woman aged 18-29 years with acute or convalescent COVID-19. Each CDR3 is given with its conserved first and last residue. D genes are given only for firm matches. Clone size is stated in some rows and not others, as once, few, many or a class when expanded.

V gene: TRBV5-4
D gene: TRBD2
J gene: TRBJ2-7
clone size: -
CDR3 protein: CASSLVTRTSAEGLYF
CDR3 DNA: TGTGCCAGCAGCTTGGTAACGCGGACTAGCGCAGAGGGATTGTACTTC

V gene: TRBV11-2
D gene: TRBD2
J gene: TRBJ2-5
clone size: -
CDR3 protein: CASSQRAGLAEETQYF
CDR3 DNA: TGTGCCAGCAGCCAGCGAGCGGGACTAGCGGAAGAGACCCAGTACTTC

V gene: TRBV29-1
D gene: -
J gene: TRBJ1-1
clone size: -
CDR3 protein: CSVGRDMNTEAFF
CDR3 DNA: TGCAGCGTAGGACGGGACATGAACACTGAAGCTTTCTTT

V gene: TRBV2
D gene: TRBD1
J gene: TRBJ1-5
clone size: few
CDR3 protein: CASRPQGAVNQPQHF
CDR3 DNA: TGTGCCAGCAGACCTCAGGGGGCGGTCAATCAGCCCCAGCATTTT

V gene: TRBV28
D gene: -
J gene: TRBJ1-1
clone size: -
CDR3 protein: CASSLSYTEAFF
CDR3 DNA: TGTGCCAGCAGTTTATCGTACACTGAAGCTTTCTTT

V gene: TRBV30
D gene: -
J gene: TRBJ2-6
clone size: -
CDR3 protein: CAWGTGANVLTF
CDR3 DNA: TGTGCCTGGGGCACTGGGGCCAACGTCCTGACTTTC

V gene: TRBV6-5
D gene: TRBD2
J gene: TRBJ2-6
clone size: few
CDR3 protein: CASTLSGTGANVLTF
CDR3 DNA: TGTGCCAGCACCTTGAGCGGGACTGGGGCCAACGTCCTGACTTTC

V gene: TRBV4-3
D gene: TRBD2
J gene: TRBJ2-7
clone size: -
CDR3 protein: CASSQEGLAGVYEQYF
CDR3 DNA: TGCGCCAGCAGCCAAGAGGGACTAGCGGGAGTCTACGAGCAGTACTTC

V gene: TRBV6-5
D gene: -
J gene: TRBJ1-5
clone size: -
CDR3 protein: CASKIRDNWNQPQHF
CDR3 DNA: TGTGCCAGCAAAATACGGGACAATTGGAATCAGCCCCAGCATTTT

V gene: TRBV6-1
D gene: TRBD2
J gene: TRBJ2-7
clone size: -
CDR3 protein: CASSEPGLAGGLTYEQYF
CDR3 DNA: TGTGCCAGCAGTGAACCGGGACTAGCGGGAGGGCTAACCTACGAGCAGTACTTC

V gene: TRBV6-6
D gene: TRBD1
J gene: TRBJ1-4
clone size: -
CDR3 protein: CASSPGTGDPTNEKLFF
CDR3 DNA: TGTGCCAGCAGTCCCGGGACAGGGGACCCAACTAATGAAAAACTGTTTTTT

V gene: TRBV2
D gene: TRBD1
J gene: TRBJ1-4
clone size: -
CDR3 protein: CASSQPPGGTGAYEKLFF
CDR3 DNA: TGTGCCAGCAGTCAACCCCCGGGAGGGACAGGGGCTTACGAAAAACTGTTTTTT

V gene: TRBV5-1
D gene: -
J gene: TRBJ2-3
clone size: -
CDR3 protein: CASSLGLYTDTQYF
CDR3 DNA: TGCGCCAGCAGCTTGGGTCTATACACAGATACGCAGTATTTT

V gene: TRBV5-8
D gene: -
J gene: TRBJ2-2
clone size: -
CDR3 protein: CASSLRQRPGELFF
CDR3 DNA: TGTGCCAGCAGCTTGCGACAGAGACCCGGGGAGCTGTTTTTT

V gene: TRBV19
D gene: -
J gene: TRBJ2-4
clone size: few
CDR3 protein: CASSARDSSQWAKNIQYF
CDR3 DNA: TGTGCCAGTAGTGCACGAGACAGTTCTCAATGGGCCAAAAACATTCAGTACTTC

V gene: TRBV7-9
D gene: -
J gene: TRBJ1-1
clone size: once
CDR3 protein: CASSLPRGLDTEAFF
CDR3 DNA: TGTGCCAGCAGCTTACCCAGGGGCCTAGACACTGAAGCTTTCTTT

V gene: TRBV6-1
D gene: TRBD2
J gene: TRBJ2-6
clone size: -
CDR3 protein: CASSEAGGTSGANVLTF
CDR3 DNA: TGTGCCAGCAGTGAAGCGGGGGGGACCTCTGGGGCCAACGTCCTGACTTTC

V gene: TRBV19
D gene: -
J gene: TRBJ1-2
clone size: -
CDR3 protein: CASSIVGQGFGYTF
CDR3 DNA: TGTGCCAGTAGTATAGTAGGGCAGGGTTTCGGCTACACCTTC

V gene: TRBV2
D gene: -
J gene: TRBJ1-1
clone size: -
CDR3 protein: CASSPRTNQARAFF
CDR3 DNA: TGTGCCAGCAGTCCTCGGACAAACCAGGCACGAGCTTTCTTT

V gene: TRBV6-5
D gene: -
J gene: TRBJ2-3
clone size: -
CDR3 protein: CASVRVDGTDTQYF
CDR3 DNA: TGTGCCAGCGTCAGGGTGGACGGCACAGATACGCAGTATTTT

V gene: TRBV3-1/TRBV3-2
D gene: -
J gene: TRBJ1-1
clone size: -
CDR3 protein: CASSQADKNTEAFF
CDR3 DNA: TGTGCCAGCAGCCAAGCGGACAAGAACACTGAAGCTTTCTTT

V gene: TRBV6-2/TRBV6-3
D gene: TRBD1
J gene: TRBJ2-5
clone size: -
CDR3 protein: CASSKTGGTETQYF
CDR3 DNA: TGTGCCAGCAGTAAAACAGGGGGCACGGAGACCCAGTACTTC

V gene: TRBV11-2
D gene: -
J gene: TRBJ2-3
clone size: -
CDR3 protein: CASSVLRDSSTDTQYF
CDR3 DNA: TGTGCCAGCAGCGTCCTCCGGGACTCTAGCACAGATACGCAGTATTTT

V gene: TRBV11-2
D gene: TRBD1
J gene: TRBJ2-1
clone size: -
CDR3 protein: CASSLGTGGYNEQFF
CDR3 DNA: TGTGCCAGCAGCTTGGGGACAGGGGGGTACAATGAGCAGTTCTTC

V gene: TRBV29-1
D gene: TRBD1
J gene: TRBJ1-3
clone size: -
CDR3 protein: CSVQGALNFGNTIYF
CDR3 DNA: TGCAGTGTTCAGGGGGCCTTAAATTTTGGAAACACCATATATTTT

V gene: TRBV9
D gene: -
J gene: TRBJ1-3
clone size: -
CDR3 protein: CASSVTQEYSGNTIYF
CDR3 DNA: TGTGCCAGCAGCGTCACACAGGAATACTCTGGAAACACCATATATTTT

V gene: TRBV7-9
D gene: -
J gene: TRBJ2-3
clone size: -
CDR3 protein: CEVGRLTRGTDTQYF
CDR3 DNA: TGTGAGGTGGGCAGACTAACTCGGGGCACAGATACGCAGTATTTT

V gene: TRBV19
D gene: TRBD1
J gene: TRBJ2-5
clone size: once
CDR3 protein: CASNRQGETQYF
CDR3 DNA: TGTGCCAGCAACCGACAGGGAGAGACCCAGTACTTC

V gene: TRBV7-9
D gene: TRBD1
J gene: TRBJ1-2
clone size: -
CDR3 protein: CASSLPSGGAGYGYTF
CDR3 DNA: TGTGCCAGCAGCTTACCTTCAGGGGGCGCCGGTTATGGCTACACCTTC

V gene: TRBV19
D gene: TRBD1
J gene: TRBJ1-2
clone size: -
CDR3 protein: CASSISAGQHYGYTF
CDR3 DNA: TGTGCCAGTAGTATTTCCGCGGGACAGCATTATGGCTACACCTTC

V gene: TRBV6-1
D gene: TRBD2
J gene: TRBJ2-7
clone size: -
CDR3 protein: CASSVQGLAGSYEQYF
CDR3 DNA: TGTGCCAGCAGTGTCCAGGGACTAGCGGGAAGCTACGAGCAGTACTTC

V gene: TRBV7-2
D gene: -
J gene: TRBJ2-2
clone size: -
CDR3 protein: CASSLRQTPQTGELFF
CDR3 DNA: TGTGCCAGCAGCCTCCGACAGACCCCGCAAACCGGGGAGCTGTTTTTT

V gene: TRBV6-6
D gene: TRBD2
J gene: TRBJ2-5
clone size: -
CDR3 protein: CASSYSIAGVGETQYF
CDR3 DNA: TGTGCCAGCAGTTACTCGATAGCGGGAGTGGGGGAGACCCAGTACTTC

V gene: TRBV6-2/TRBV6-3
D gene: -
J gene: TRBJ2-3
clone size: -
CDR3 protein: CASSLGHADTQYF
CDR3 DNA: TGTGCCAGCAGCCTGGGGCACGCAGATACGCAGTATTTT

V gene: TRBV7-2
D gene: -
J gene: TRBJ2-7
clone size: -
CDR3 protein: CASSLVSGGSYEQYF
CDR3 DNA: TGTGCCAGCAGCTTAGTAAGCGGAGGCTCCTACGAGCAGTACTTC

V gene: TRBV20-1
D gene: TRBD2
J gene: TRBJ2-1
clone size: -
CDR3 protein: CSATREGLRFF
CDR3 DNA: TGCAGTGCTACGCGGGAGGGCCTCCGGTTCTTC

V gene: TRBV29-1
D gene: TRBD2
J gene: TRBJ2-7
clone size: -
CDR3 protein: CSAVAGPYEQYF
CDR3 DNA: TGCAGCGCTGTAGCGGGACCCTACGAGCAGTACTTC

V gene: TRBV27
D gene: -
J gene: TRBJ1-1
clone size: -
CDR3 protein: CASSLQVKNTEAFF
CDR3 DNA: TGTGCCAGCAGTCTACAGGTTAAGAACACTGAAGCTTTCTTT

V gene: TRBV7-9
D gene: -
J gene: TRBJ1-2
clone size: few
CDR3 protein: CASSLAGGEAYGYTF
CDR3 DNA: TGTGCCAGCAGCTTAGCTGGAGGGGAGGCTTATGGCTACACCTTC

V gene: TRBV30
D gene: TRBD2
J gene: TRBJ2-1
clone size: -
CDR3 protein: CAWSSGTSVYNEQFF
CDR3 DNA: TGTGCCTGGTCGTCCGGGACTAGCGTTTACAATGAGCAGTTCTTC

V gene: TRBV5-1
D gene: -
J gene: TRBJ2-2
clone size: -
CDR3 protein: CASSRQGEASTGELFF
CDR3 DNA: TGCGCCAGCAGCAGGCAGGGGGAGGCTAGCACCGGGGAGCTGTTTTTT

V gene: TRBV19
D gene: -
J gene: TRBJ1-1
clone size: -
CDR3 protein: CASRAGQSNTEAFF
CDR3 DNA: TGTGCCAGTAGAGCCGGACAGTCGAACACTGAAGCTTTCTTT

V gene: TRBV18
D gene: TRBD2
J gene: TRBJ2-1
clone size: -
CDR3 protein: CASSPMGPTSGSRNEQFF
CDR3 DNA: TGTGCCAGCTCACCGATGGGCCCTACAAGCGGGAGTAGAAATGAGCAGTTCTTC

V gene: TRBV28
D gene: TRBD1
J gene: TRBJ2-5
clone size: -
CDR3 protein: CASSRYTTGQVQETQYF
CDR3 DNA: TGTGCCAGCAGCCGCTACACGACGGGACAGGTCCAAGAGACCCAGTACTTC

V gene: TRBV13
D gene: -
J gene: TRBJ2-7
clone size: -
CDR3 protein: CASSLGVQGTSSYEQYF
CDR3 DNA: TGTGCCAGCAGCTTAGGCGTACAGGGGACTAGCTCCTACGAGCAGTACTTC